The 10 T cell receptor beta chains below come from one sample, sequenced in a study of T cells in Graves' hyperthyroidism and ophthalmopathy. It was RNA transcripts that yielded the amplified TCR beta CDR3 regions. With the HTBI primer set, the TCR CDR3 went through a first round of RT-PCR. TCRdb processed the multiplex PCR reads anew with MiXCR; each CDR3 protein has one entry. The sample contains around 340,000 distinct CDR3 sequences, around 13% of which appear only once. What was sequenced was blood. These receptors were collected from a young woman with Graves' hyperthyroidism.

The chain combines TRBV5-1 with TRBJ1-1; TRBD1 aligns across 9 bases. J gave up 6 bases and V 3 bases, and 6 bases lay outside the gene matches. Germline-derived CDR1 and CDR2 are SGHRS and YFSETQ. CDR3 size: 14 residues. CDR3 sequence: CASSWVDRGPEAFF. The CDR3 DNA sequence: TGCGCCAGCAGCTGGGTGGACAGGGGACCTGAAGCTTTCTTT.

This clonotype was seen at least ten times. The rearrangement uses TRBV7-9 and TRBJ2-1; D may be TRBD1 or TRBD2 (5 bases each). Trimming removed 3 bases at V and 3 bases at J, with 12 bases between. Germline V gene lookup returns CDR1 SEHNR and CDR2 FQNEAQ (reference sequence). The CDR3 is 15 residues long. The CDR3, as DNA: TGTGCCAGCAGCTTTCCGGGACCAGGCTACAATGAGCAGTTCTTC. Amino acids: CASSFPGPGYNEQFF.

This clonotype was found many times. This rearrangement joins TRBV12-5 to TRBJ2-1; 8 bases are a match to TRBD2. The V gene's germline CDR1 is LGHNT and CDR2 FRNRAP. The CDR3 contains 16 residues. After removal of 1 base from V and 5 bases from J, the junction contained 7 bases not matched to a gene. The CDR3 DNA sequence: TGTGCTAGTGGTTTGGAGCGGGGGTCGTTGCACAATGAGCAGTTCTTC. Protein sequence: CASGLERGSLHNEQFF.

This clonotype was seen at least ten times. The chain couples TRBV2 to TRBJ2-5, with D hard to call. The CDR3 runs to 10 residues. The germline CDR1 and CDR2 sequences are SNHLY and FYNNEI. The V end was cut by 7 bases, the J end by 5 bases, with 5 bases between. The CDR3 coding sequence is TGTGCCAGCACCGGCGAGACCCAGTACTTC. It is translated as CASTGETQYF. The full variable domain, completed using reference TRBV2 and TRBJ2-5, is EPEVTQTPSHQVTQMGQEVILRCVPISNHLYFYWYRQILGQKVEFLVSFYNNEISEKSEIFDDQFSVERPDGSNFTLKIRSTKLEDSAMYFCASTGETQYFGPGTRLLVL.

This clonotype was recorded many times. The genes are TRBV6-2 or TRBV6-3 and TRBJ1-2, with D unresolved. Deletions cut 4 bases from V and 8 bases from J, with 20 bases between. Per germline, CDR1 MNHEY and CDR2 SVGEGT. The CDR3 runs to 15 residues. The CDR3 region is CASSSDFTIPSGYTF. As DNA, the CDR3 is TGTGCCAGCAGTTCCGACTTCACCATCCCCTCCGGCTACACCTTC.

This clonotype was observed many times. The genes are TRBV28 and TRBJ1-1; D remains ambiguous. Trimming took off 1 base at V and 1 base at J, with 10 bases between the two ends. Germline CDR1 MDHEN, CDR2 SYDVKM. This CDR3 spans 15 amino acids. The CDR3 sequence: CASSLSTGRNTEAFF. The CDR3 bases are TGTGCCAGCAGTTTATCTACGGGCCGGAACACTGAAGCTTTCTTT.

With respect to this clonotype: Relative to the germline gene, one junction end is altered; a read error may explain this. This chain links TRBV7-3 with TRBJ2-1, with TRBD2 matching 7 bases. Germline CDR1 SGHTA, CDR2 FQGTGA. The CDR3 runs 15 residues. CDR3 sequence: CASSLGSGPYNEHFF. The CDR3 DNA reads as TGTGCCAGCAGCTTGGGTAGCGGGCCTTACAATGAGCACTTCTTC. Filled out from reference TRBV7-3 and TRBJ2-1, the complete variable domain reads GAGVSQTPSNKVTEKGKYVELRCDPISGHTALYWYRQSLGQGPEFLIYFQGTGAADDSGLPNDRFFAVRPEGSVSTLKIQRTERGDSAVYLCASSLGSGPYNEHFFGPGTRLTVL.

This clonotype occurred a few times. The J gene is TRBJ2-1, the V gene TRBV6-1; D may be TRBD2 (5 bases). This CDR3 contains 18 residues. The V end was cut by 5 bases, the J end by 1 base, with 21 bases between. CDR1 and CDR2 from the germline V gene are MNHNS and SASEGT. CDR3 protein: CASSPPQGLRLSYNEQFF. As DNA, the CDR3 is TGTGCCAGCAGTCCCCCTCAAGGACTTCGGTTATCCTACAATGAGCAGTTCTTC.

This clonotype was seen many times. The chain employs TRBV20-1 and TRBJ2-3; D assignment may be TRBD1 or TRBD2 (5 bases each). V was pared by 3 bases and J by 2 bases, with 15 bases between. Germline loops: CDR1 DFQATT, CDR2 SNEGSKA (reference sequence). The CDR3 contains 15 residues. In nucleotides, the CDR3 is TGCAGTGCTAGTGGGGCTAGCAGCCTCACAGATACGCAGTATTTT. Translating gives CSASGASSLTDTQYF.

This clonotype showed up many times. The genes are TRBV2 and TRBJ2-1; TRBD2 agrees at 7 bases. The V gene's germline CDR1 is SNHLY and CDR2 FYNNEI. This CDR3 region has 15 residues. Trimming cost V 7 bases and J 0 bases; bases outside gene matches: 6. The DNA of the CDR3 is TGTGCCAGCACCCTACGGGAGGCCTCCTACAATGAGCAGTTCTTC. Protein: CASTLREASYNEQFF.